This T cell receptor (beta chain) was documented in a study of T cell responses to AZD1222 COVID-19 vaccine. General observations from the study: Across spike, vaccine-associated CD4 TCRs were found, dominant at 160-218 and 743-854. Mostly white British, mostly female donors; authors suggested clonal diversity may be underestimated. At baseline, just a handful of AZD1222 recipients tested seropositive.

From germline, CDR1 is SGHTS and CDR2 YDEGEE. The V gene end was trimmed by 3 bases and the J gene end by 7 bases; junction bases not matched to a gene: 5. There are 14 residues in the CDR3. The count of this clone is one. What it binds is not known. Assay: immunoSEQ multiplex PCR; the TCRdb copy retains only in-frame clones and omits some. The sample comprises about 120,000 clones, roughly 93% of which are singletons, and roughly 1.5% rests with the top ten. Sequencing was performed on peripheral blood, taken 28 days after the second AZD1222 dose. The receptor comes from an adult who received the AZD1222 COVID-19 vaccine. The rearrangement joins TRBV5-8 to TRBJ2-1; 9 positions agree with TRBD2. The CDR3 region has the DNA TGTGCCAGCAGCTATAGCGGGAGTTTTAATGAGCAGTTCTTC. Its translation is CASSYSGSFNEQFF.